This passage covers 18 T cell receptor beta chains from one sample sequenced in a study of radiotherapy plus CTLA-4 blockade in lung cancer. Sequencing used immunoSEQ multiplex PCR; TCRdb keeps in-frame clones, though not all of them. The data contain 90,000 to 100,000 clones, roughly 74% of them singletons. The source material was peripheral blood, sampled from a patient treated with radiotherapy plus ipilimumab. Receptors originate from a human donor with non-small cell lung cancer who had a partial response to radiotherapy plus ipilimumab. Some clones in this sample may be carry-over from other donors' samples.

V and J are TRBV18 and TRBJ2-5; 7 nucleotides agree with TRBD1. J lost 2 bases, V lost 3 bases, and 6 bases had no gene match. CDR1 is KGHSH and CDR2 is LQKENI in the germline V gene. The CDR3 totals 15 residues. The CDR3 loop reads CASSPYGTAQETQYF. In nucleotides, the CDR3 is TGTGCCAGCTCACCCTACGGGACAGCTCAAGAGACCCAGTACTTC.

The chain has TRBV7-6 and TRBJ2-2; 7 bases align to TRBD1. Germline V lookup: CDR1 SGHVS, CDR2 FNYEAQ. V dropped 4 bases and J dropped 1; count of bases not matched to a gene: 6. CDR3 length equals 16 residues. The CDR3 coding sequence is TGTGCCAGCAGCTCCGGACAGGTTCGGAACACCGGGGAGCTGTTTTTT. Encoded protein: CASSSGQVRNTGELFF.

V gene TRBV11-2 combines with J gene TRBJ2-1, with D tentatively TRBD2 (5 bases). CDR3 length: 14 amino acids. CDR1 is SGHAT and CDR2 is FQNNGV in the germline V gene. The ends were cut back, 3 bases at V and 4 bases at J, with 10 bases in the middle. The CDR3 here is CASSFAGRYNEQFF. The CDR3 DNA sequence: TGTGCCAGCAGCTTTGCGGGTCGGTACAATGAGCAGTTCTTC.

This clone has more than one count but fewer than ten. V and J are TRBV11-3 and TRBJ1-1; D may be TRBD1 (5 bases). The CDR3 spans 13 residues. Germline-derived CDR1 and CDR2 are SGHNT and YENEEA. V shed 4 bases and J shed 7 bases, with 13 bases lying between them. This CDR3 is CASSSFDSLEAFF. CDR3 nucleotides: TGTGCCAGCAGCTCCTTTGACAGCCTTGAAGCTTTCTTT.

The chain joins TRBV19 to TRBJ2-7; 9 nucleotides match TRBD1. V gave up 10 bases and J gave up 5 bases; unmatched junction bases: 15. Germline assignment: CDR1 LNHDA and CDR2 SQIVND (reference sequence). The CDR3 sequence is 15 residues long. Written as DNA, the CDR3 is TGTGCCACTTCAAGGCCGGGACAGGGTGTACACGAGCAGTACTTC. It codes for CATSRPGQGVHEQYF.

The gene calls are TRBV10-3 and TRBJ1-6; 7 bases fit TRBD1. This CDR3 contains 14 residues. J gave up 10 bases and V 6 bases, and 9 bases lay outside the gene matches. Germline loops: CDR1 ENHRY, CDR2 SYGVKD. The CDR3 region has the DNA TGTGCCATCAGGGACCAGGGGGAACGGTCACCCCTCCACTTT. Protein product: CAIRDQGERSPLHF.

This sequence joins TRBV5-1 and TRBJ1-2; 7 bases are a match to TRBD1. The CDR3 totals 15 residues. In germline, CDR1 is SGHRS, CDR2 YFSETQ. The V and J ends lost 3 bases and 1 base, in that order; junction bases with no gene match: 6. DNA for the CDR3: TGCGCCAGCAGCTGGGGGACAGCGAGTAACTATGGCTACACCTTC. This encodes CASSWGTASNYGYTF.

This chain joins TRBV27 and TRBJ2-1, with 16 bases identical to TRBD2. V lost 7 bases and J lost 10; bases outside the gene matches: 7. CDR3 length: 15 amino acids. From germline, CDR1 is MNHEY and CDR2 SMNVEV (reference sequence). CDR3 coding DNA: TGTGCCAGCATCGGGACTAGCGGGAGGGCCGGGGAGCAGTTCTTC. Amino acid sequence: CASIGTSGRAGEQFF.

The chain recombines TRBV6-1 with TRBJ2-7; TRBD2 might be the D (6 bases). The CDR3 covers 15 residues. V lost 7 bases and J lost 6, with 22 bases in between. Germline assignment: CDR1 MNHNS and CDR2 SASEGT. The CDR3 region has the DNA TGTGCCAGCACACCCGTCGGCGGGAAGAGTCGCGAGCAGTACTTC. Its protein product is CASTPVGGKSREQYF.

DNA of the CDR3: TGTGCCAGCAGCGAGGACAGGTTAAACACCGGGGAGCTGTTTTTT. Translation: CASSEDRLNTGELFF. This chain uses TRBV7-9 with TRBJ2-2; TRBD1 matches at 7 bases. Germline trimming cut 5 bases from V and 2 bases from J; bases unmatched to any gene: 5. The CDR3 is 15 residues long. Per the germline V gene, CDR1 is SEHNR and CDR2 is FQNEAQ (reference sequence). Drawing the rest from reference TRBV7-9 and TRBJ2-2, the complete variable domain is DTGVSQNPRHKITKRGQNVTFRCDPISEHNRLYWYRQTLGQGPEFLTYFQNEAQLEKSRLLSDRFSAERPKGSFSTLEIQRTEQGDSAMYLCASSEDRLNTGELFFGEGSRLTVL.

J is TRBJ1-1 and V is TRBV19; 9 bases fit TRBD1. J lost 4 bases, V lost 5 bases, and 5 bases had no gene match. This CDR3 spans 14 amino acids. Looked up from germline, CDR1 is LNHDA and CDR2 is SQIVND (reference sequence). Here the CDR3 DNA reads TGTGCCAGTAGTCTGACAGGGGGAGTCACTGAAGCTTTCTTT. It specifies CASSLTGGVTEAFF.

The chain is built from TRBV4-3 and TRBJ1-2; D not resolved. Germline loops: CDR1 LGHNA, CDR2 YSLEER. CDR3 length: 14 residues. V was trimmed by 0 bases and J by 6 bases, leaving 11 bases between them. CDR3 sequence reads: CASSQEAVRNGYTF. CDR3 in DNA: TGCGCCAGCAGCCAAGAGGCGGTTCGGAATGGCTACACCTTC.

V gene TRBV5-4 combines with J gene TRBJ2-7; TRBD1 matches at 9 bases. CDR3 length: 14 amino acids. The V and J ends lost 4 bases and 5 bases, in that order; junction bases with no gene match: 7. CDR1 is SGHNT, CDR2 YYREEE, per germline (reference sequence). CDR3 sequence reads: CASSRDRAVDEQYF. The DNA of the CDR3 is TGTGCCAGCAGCAGGGACAGGGCCGTGGACGAGCAGTACTTC. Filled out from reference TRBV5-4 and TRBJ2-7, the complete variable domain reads ETGVTQSPTHLIKTRGQQVTLRCSSQSGHNTVSWYQQALGQGPQFIFQYYREEENGRGNFPPRFSGLQFPNYSSELNVNALELDDSALYLCASSRDRAVDEQYFGPGTRLTVT.

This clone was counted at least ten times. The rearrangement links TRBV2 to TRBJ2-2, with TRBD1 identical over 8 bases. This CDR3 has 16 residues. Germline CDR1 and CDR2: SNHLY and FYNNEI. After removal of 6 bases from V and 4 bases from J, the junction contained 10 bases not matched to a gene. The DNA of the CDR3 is TGTGCCAGCAGCGAGGACAGGGTCCTCTCCACCGGGGAGCTGTTTTTT. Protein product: CASSEDRVLSTGELFF.

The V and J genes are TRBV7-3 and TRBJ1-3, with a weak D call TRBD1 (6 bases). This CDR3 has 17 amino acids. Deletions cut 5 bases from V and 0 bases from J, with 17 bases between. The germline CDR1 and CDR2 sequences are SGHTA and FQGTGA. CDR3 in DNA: TGTGCCAGCAGCCTCTTTGGGGACATCAGCTCTGGAAACACCATATATTTT. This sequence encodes CASSLFGDISSGNTIYF. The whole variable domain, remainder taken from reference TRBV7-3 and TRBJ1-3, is GAGVSQTPSNKVTEKGKYVELRCDPISGHTALYWYRQSLGQGPEFLIYFQGTGAADDSGLPNDRFFAVRPEGSVSTLKIQRTERGDSAVYLCASSLFGDISSGNTIYFGEGSWLTVV.

CDR3 nucleotide sequence: TGTGCCAGCAGCGTAGCGCCAGGAATCCCCAATGAGCAGTTCTTC. Translated, it gives CASSVAPGIPNEQFF. The chain combines TRBV9 with TRBJ2-1; D is unresolved. Germline loops: CDR1 SGDLS, CDR2 YYNGEE. CDR3 size: 15 residues. V was shortened by 0 bases and J by 6 bases, with 13 bases between the two germline ends.

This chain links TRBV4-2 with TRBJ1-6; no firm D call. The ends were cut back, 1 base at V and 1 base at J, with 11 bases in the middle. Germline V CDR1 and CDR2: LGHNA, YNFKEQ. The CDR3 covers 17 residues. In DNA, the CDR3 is TGTGCCAGCAGCCAAGTTGGAGGGAGTTCCTATAATTCACCCCTCCACTTT. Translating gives CASSQVGGSSYNSPLHF.

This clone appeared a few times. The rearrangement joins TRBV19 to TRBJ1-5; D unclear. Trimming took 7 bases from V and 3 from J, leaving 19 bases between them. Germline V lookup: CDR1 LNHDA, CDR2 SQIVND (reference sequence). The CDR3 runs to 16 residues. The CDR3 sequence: CASTSSPPPTNQPQHF. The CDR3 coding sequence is TGTGCCAGTACCTCCTCCCCCCCGCCTACCAATCAGCCCCAGCATTTT.